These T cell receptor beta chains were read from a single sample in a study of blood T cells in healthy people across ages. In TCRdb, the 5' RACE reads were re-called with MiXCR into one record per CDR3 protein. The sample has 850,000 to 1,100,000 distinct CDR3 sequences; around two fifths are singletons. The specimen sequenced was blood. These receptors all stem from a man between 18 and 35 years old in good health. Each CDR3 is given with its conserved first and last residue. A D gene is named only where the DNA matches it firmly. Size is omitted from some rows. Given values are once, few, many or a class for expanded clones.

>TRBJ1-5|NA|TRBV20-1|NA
TGCAGTGCCATGGGGTCTAGCAATCAGCCCCAGCATTTT
CSAMGSSNQPQHF
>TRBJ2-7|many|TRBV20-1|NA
TGCAGTGCTAGCGATGGACGGACTGATCACTACGAGCAGTACTTC
CSASDGRTDHYEQYF
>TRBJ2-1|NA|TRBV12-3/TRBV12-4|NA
TGTGCCAGCACTGTAAACAACTACAATGAGCAGTTCTTC
CASTVNNYNEQFF
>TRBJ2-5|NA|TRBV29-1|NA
TGCAGCGTAGAAGATGGGTTCGGAGAGACCCAGTACTTC
CSVEDGFGETQYF
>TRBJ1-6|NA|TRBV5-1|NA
TGCGCCAGCAGTAGTCATCCAGGGGAGACTTCACCCCTCCACTTT
CASSSHPGETSPLHF
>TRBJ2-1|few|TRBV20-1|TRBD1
TGCAGTGCTTTGACAGGGACAGAGTCCTACAATGAGCAGTTCTTC
CSALTGTESYNEQFF
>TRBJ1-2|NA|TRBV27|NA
TGTGCCAGCAGTTTTTTGGATTCTGGGTCTCTCTATGGCTACACCTTC
CASSFLDSGSLYGYTF
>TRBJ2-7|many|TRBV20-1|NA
TGCAGTGCTAGTATGCAAGGCTCCTACAATGAGCAGTACTTC
CSASMQGSYNEQYF
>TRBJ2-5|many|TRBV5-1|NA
TGCGCCAGCAGCTCCCCGGACCAAGAGACCCAGTACTTC
CASSSPDQETQYF
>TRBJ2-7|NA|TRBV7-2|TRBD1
TGTGCCAGCAGCTCACAGGGGGTTTGGGACTCCTACGAGCAGTACTTC
CASSSQGVWDSYEQYF
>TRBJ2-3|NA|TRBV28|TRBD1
TGTGCCAGCAGCACCCGAGACAGGGTCCTAGTAGATACGCAGTATTTT
CASSTRDRVLVDTQYF
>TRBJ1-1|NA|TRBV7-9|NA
TGTGCCAGCAGCTTCGACAGTGGAATTGAAGCTTTCTTT
CASSFDSGIEAFF
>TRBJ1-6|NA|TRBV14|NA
TGTGCCAGCAGCCAAGTGGGGGATTCACCCCTCCACTTT
CASSQVGDSPLHF
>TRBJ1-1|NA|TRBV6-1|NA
TGTGCCAGCTCGGCCAGCCACCAGAACACTGAAGCTTTCTTT
CASSASHQNTEAFF
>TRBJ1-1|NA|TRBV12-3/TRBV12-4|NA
TGTGCCAGCAGGAGGGGGGCGGACACTGAAGCTTTCTTT
CASRRGADTEAFF
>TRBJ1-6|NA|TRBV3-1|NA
TGTGCCAGCAGCGCCGGACAGAACCGTTATAATTCACCCCCCCACTTT
CASSAGQNRYNSPPHF
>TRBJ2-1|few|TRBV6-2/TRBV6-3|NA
TGTGCCAGCAGACCAGACAGGTCTAGGGATGAGCAGTTCTTC
CASRPDRSRDEQFF
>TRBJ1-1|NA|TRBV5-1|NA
TGCGCCAGCACCCCCCGGGCGGCGAACACTGAAGCTTTCTTT
CASTPRAANTEAFF
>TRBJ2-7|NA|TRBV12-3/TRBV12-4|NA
TGTGCCAGCAGCTTACGGCATAACTCCTACGAGCAGTACTTC
CASSLRHNSYEQYF
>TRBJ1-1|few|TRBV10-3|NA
TGTGCCATCAGTGCGGACCCGACCCTGAACACTGAAGCTTTCTTT
CAISADPTLNTEAFF
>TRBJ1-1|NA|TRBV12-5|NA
TGTGATAGTGGCCTAGGGACAGAAGCTTTCTTT
CDSGLGTEAFF
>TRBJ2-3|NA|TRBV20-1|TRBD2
TGCAGTGCTAGAGTCCTAGCGGGGGAACTATACACAGATACGCAGTATTTT
CSARVLAGELYTDTQYF
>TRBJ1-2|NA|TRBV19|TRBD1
TGTGCCAGTAGTATTTGGGGCAGGGGGACCTATGGCTACACCTTC
CASSIWGRGTYGYTF
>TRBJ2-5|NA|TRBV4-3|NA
TGCGCCAGCAGCCAAGATTTTCGGGGCCATCAAGAGACCCAGTACTTC
CASSQDFRGHQETQYF
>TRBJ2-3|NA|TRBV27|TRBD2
TGTGCCAGCACACCGGCGGGGGGAAGCACAGATACGCAGTATTTT
CASTPAGGSTDTQYF
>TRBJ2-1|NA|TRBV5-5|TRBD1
TGTGCCAGCAGCTTGCTGGGACAGGGAGGGCAGTTCTTC
CASSLLGQGGQFF
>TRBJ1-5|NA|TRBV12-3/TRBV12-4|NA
TGTGCCAGCAGTTGGGCCGGGGATCAGCCCCAGCATTTT
CASSWAGDQPQHF
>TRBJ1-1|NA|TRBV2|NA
TGTGCCAGGGGGACGGTGAACACTGAAGCTTTCTTT
CARGTVNTEAFF
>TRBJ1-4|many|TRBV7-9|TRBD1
TGTGCCAGCAGCCCCCCTCTGACAGGGGGTAATGAGGGCGGAAAACTGTTTTTT
CASSPPLTGGNEGGKLFF
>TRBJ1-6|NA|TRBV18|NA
TGTGCCAGCTCGACGCAGGCCTATAATTCACCCCTCCACTTT
CASSTQAYNSPLHF
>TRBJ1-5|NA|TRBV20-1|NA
TGCAGTGCTCCAACCACAGGAGGGGACTATAGCAATCAGCCCCAGCATTTT
CSAPTTGGDYSNQPQHF
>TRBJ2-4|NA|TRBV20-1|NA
TGCAGTGCTAGAGATAGGGCCTTGACAGCCGTCCCAGCCAAAAACATTCAGTACTTC
CSARDRALTAVPAKNIQYF
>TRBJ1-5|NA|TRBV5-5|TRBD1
TGTGCCAGCAGCTTGGTTACAGGGGCAGGTCAGCCCCAGCATTTT
CASSLVTGAGQPQHF
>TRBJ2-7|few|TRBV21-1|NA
TGTGCCAGCTCCATTACAGGGGGCGCAGCCTACGAGCAGTACTTC
CASSITGGAAYEQYF
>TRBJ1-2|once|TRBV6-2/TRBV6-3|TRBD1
TGTGCCAGCAGGACGGGACAGGGGACTGGCTACACCTTC
CASRTGQGTGYTF
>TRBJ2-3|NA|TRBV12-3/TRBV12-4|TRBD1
TGTGCCAGCAGGGACGACAGGGGGCTGTTAGGTTTGGCAGATACGCAGTATTTT
CASRDDRGLLGLADTQYF
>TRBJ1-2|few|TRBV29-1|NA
TGCAGCGTTGAAGAGGGATGTGCGGGGGCGTTGTGTGGCTACACCTTC
CSVEEGCAGALCGYTF
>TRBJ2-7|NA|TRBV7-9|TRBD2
TGTGCCAGCAGCTCCCTAGGACTAGCCGGTTCCTACAATGAGCAGTACTTC
CASSSLGLAGSYNEQYF
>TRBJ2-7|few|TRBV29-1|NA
TGCAGCGTTGTGCCAGGGAGTGTTGGCAATGAGCAGTACTTC
CSVVPGSVGNEQYF
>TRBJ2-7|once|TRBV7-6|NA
TGTGCCAGCAGCTTAAATTTTTACAATGAGCAGTACTTC
CASSLNFYNEQYF
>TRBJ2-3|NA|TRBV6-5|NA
TGTGCCAGCAGTTACCACGGGGCAGATATGCAGTATTTT
CASSYHGADMQYF
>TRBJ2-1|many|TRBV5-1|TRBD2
TGCGCCAGCAGCCAAGATAATAGCGGGGGGGTAAATGAGCAGTTCTTC
CASSQDNSGGVNEQFF
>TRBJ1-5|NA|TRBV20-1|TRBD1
TGCAGTGCTAGACAGACAGGGGGCGTCCAGCCCCAGCATTTT
CSARQTGGVQPQHF
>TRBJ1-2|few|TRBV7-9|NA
TGTGCCAGCAGCCTACGACTGGGAGGCTACACCTTC
CASSLRLGGYTF